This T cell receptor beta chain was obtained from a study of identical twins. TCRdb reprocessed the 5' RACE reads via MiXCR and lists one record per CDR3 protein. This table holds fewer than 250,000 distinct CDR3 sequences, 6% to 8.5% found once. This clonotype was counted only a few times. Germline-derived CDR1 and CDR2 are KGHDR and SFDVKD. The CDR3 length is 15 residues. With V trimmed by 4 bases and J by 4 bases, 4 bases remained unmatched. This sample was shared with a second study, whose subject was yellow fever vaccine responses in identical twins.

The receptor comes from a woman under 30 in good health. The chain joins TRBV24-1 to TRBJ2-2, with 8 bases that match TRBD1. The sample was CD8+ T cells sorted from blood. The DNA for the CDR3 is TGTGCCACCAGTGAAAGGCAGGGGGCCACCGGGGAGCTGTTTTTT. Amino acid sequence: CATSERQGATGELFF.